The 9 T cell receptor beta chains reported below all come from one sample, sequenced in a study of vaccination and CD4 T cells after COVID-19. Scientists ran DNA taken from cultured CD4+ T cells through the Oncomine TCR Beta short-read assay for sequencing. In TCRdb, the PCR reads were re-called with MiXCR into one record per CDR3 protein. Of 20,000 to 25,000 distinct CDR3 sequences listed, 65% to 70% are singletons. Treatment described: roughly ten-day PBMC culture with coronavirus spike peptide pools or control peptides (ViraFEST assay). The antigens for these receptors are not known. Sample: CD4+ T cells from blood, cultured in vitro. The receptors originated from a human donor who had recovered from COVID-19.

The rearrangement links TRBV6-1 to TRBJ2-2, with 9 bases that match TRBD1. The length of the CDR3 is 14 residues. The germline V gene encodes CDR1 MNHNS and CDR2 SASEGT. Trimming removed 6 bases from V and 5 bases from J; junction bases left unmatched: 4. The CDR3 protein is CASRSTGGTGELFF. The CDR3 nucleotides read TGTGCCAGCAGATCGACAGGGGGGACCGGGGAGCTGTTTTTT.

This chain connects TRBV2 to TRBJ2-7; 7 bases line up with TRBD2. V was clipped by 4 bases and J by 2 bases; unmatched bases: 5. Germline loops: CDR1 SNHLY, CDR2 FYNNEI. The CDR3 sequence is 14 residues long. CDR3 in amino acids: CASSVGGGAYEQYF. CDR3 nucleotides: TGTGCCAGCAGTGTTGGGGGAGGGGCCTACGAGCAGTACTTC. The full variable domain, rest sourced from reference TRBV2 and TRBJ2-7, is EPEVTQTPSHQVTQMGQEVILRCVPISNHLYFYWYRQILGQKVEFLVSFYNNEISEKSEIFDDQFSVERPDGSNFTLKIRSTKLEDSAMYFCASSVGGGAYEQYFGPGTRLTVT.

There are a few counts of this clonotype. The genes are TRBV20-1 and TRBJ1-2; D is ambiguous. V was cut by 0 bases and J by 7 bases, with 18 bases left in between. The CDR3 spans 15 residues. Germline values: CDR1 DFQATT, CDR2 SNEGSKA (reference sequence). The CDR3 DNA follows: TGCAGTGCTAGAGATCCGCGGGGATTAACGGGTGGCTACACCTTC. Amino acids: CSARDPRGLTGGYTF.

The V call is TRBV6-5, the J call TRBJ1-1; the D gene is possibly TRBD1 (5 bases). V was cut by 0 bases and J by 7 bases, with 9 bases left in between. Germline CDR1 is MNHEY and CDR2 is SVGAGI. The CDR3 loop spans 13 amino acids. CDR3 sequence reads: CASSYSIGGEAFF. DNA of the CDR3: TGTGCCAGCAGTTACTCGATCGGGGGTGAAGCTTTCTTT.

This chain's CDR3 is CSARKTGGSYEQYF. DNA of the CDR3: TGCAGTGCTAGGAAGACAGGGGGATCTTACGAGCAGTACTTC. The chain combines TRBV20-1 with TRBJ2-7, with TRBD1 matching over 9 bases. Germline V gene sequence: CDR1 DFQATT, CDR2 SNEGSKA (reference sequence). The CDR3 runs to 14 residues. V dropped 3 bases and J dropped 4; count of bases not matched to a gene: 7.

In this sample, this clonotype turned up once. This CDR3 reads CASSLDRAQETQYF. CDR3 bases: TGTGCCAGCAGCCTCGACAGGGCCCAAGAGACCCAGTACTTC. The chain couples TRBV6-1 to TRBJ2-5, with 7 bases lining up with TRBD1. CDR1 is MNHNS and CDR2 is SASEGT in the germline V gene. Losses at the gene ends were 6 bases for V and 1 base for J; bases not matched to a gene: 5. The CDR3 runs 14 residues.

The table lists this clonotype with a few counts. The rearrangement uses TRBV7-8 and TRBJ1-5; TRBD1 aligns across 7 bases. From germline, CDR1 is SGHVS and CDR2 FQNEAQ. V lost 4 bases and J lost 2; bases outside the gene matches: 8. The CDR3 has 16 residues. The DNA for the CDR3 is TGTGCCAGCAGCTACGTGACAGGGCCAGGCAATCAGCCCCAGCATTTT. This translates into CASSYVTGPGNQPQHF.

This chain connects TRBV7-2 to TRBJ1-2, with D hard to call. The V end was cut by 3 bases, the J end by 4 bases, with 15 bases between. The CDR3 sequence is 15 residues long. Per the germline V gene, CDR1 is SGHTA and CDR2 is FQGNSA. Written as DNA, the CDR3 is TGTGCCAGCAGCTTCTTGGGAGGGCGCGGCTATGGCTACACCTTC. Its translation is CASSFLGGRGYGYTF.

V and J are TRBV7-2 and TRBJ1-2; D might be TRBD1 (5 bases). Trimming took 1 base from V and 7 from J, leaving 10 bases between them. This CDR3 region has 13 residues. CDR1 and CDR2 from the germline V gene are SGHTA and FQGNSA. For the CDR3, the DNA is TGTGCCAGCAGCTTAGAAAGCGGGGGTGGCTACACCTTC. It translates to CASSLESGGGYTF.